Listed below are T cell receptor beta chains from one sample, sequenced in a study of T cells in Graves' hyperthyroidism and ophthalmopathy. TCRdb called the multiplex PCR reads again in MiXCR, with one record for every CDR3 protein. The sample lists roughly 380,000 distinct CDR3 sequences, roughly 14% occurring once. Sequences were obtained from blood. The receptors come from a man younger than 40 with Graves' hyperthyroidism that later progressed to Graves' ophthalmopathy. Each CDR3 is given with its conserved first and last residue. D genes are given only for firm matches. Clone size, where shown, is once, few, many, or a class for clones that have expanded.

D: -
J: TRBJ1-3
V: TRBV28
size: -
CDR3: CASSLNGGNTIYF
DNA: TGTGCCAGCAGTTTAAATGGGGGAAACACCATATATTTT

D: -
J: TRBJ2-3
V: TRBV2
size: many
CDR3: CASSTRMSTQYF
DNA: TGTGCCAGCAGTACGAGAATGTCTACGCAGTATTTT

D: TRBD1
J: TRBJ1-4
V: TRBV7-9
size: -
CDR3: CASSSGTGEIRNEKLFF
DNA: TGTGCCAGCAGCTCCGGGACAGGGGAAATTCGGAATGAAAAACTGTTTTTT

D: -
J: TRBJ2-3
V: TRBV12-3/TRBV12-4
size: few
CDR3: CASSTGVSEDTQYF
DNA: TGTGCCAGCAGCACGGGGGTTTCAGAAGATACGCAGTATTTT

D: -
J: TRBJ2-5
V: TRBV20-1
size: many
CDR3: CSATRDTQETQYF
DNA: TGCAGTGCTACCCGGGACACCCAAGAGACCCAGTACTTC

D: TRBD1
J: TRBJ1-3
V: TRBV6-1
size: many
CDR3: CASTSNRQGDDGNTIYF
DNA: TGTGCCAGCACTAGTAATAGACAGGGGGATGACGGAAACACCATATATTTT

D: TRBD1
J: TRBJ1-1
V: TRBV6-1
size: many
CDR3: CASSHGQGKTEAFF
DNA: TGTGCCAGCAGTCACGGACAGGGGAAAACTGAAGCTTTCTTT

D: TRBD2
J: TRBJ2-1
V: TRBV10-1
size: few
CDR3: CASSFPGTSGLDEQFF
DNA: TGCGCCAGCAGTTTTCCCGGGACTAGCGGGTTGGATGAGCAGTTCTTC

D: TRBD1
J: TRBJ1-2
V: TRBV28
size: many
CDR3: CASRSTGTYVGYTF
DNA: TGTGCCAGCAGATCGACAGGGACCTATGTAGGCTACACCTTC

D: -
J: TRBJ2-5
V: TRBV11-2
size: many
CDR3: CASSLESGWTQETQYF
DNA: TGTGCCAGCAGCTTAGAGTCAGGGTGGACCCAAGAGACCCAGTACTTC

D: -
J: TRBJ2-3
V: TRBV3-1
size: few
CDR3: CASSPPGTTNTDTQYF
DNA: TGTGCCAGCAGCCCACCCGGGACAACCAACACAGATACGCAGTATTTT

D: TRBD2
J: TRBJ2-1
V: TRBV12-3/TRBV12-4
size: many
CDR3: CASSLAGAYNEQFF
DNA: TGTGCCAGCAGTTTGGCGGGGGCCTACAATGAGCAGTTCTTC

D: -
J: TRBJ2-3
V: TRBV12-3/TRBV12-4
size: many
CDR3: CAKHPGLVPDTQYF
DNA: TGTGCCAAGCACCCCGGGCTAGTCCCAGATACGCAGTATTTT

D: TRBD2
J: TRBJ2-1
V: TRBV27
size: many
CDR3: CASSYHLAGKYNEQFF
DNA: TGTGCCAGCAGCTACCATCTAGCGGGAAAGTACAATGAGCAGTTCTTC

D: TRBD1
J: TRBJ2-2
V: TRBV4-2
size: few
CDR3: CASTDRGTTGELFF
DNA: TGTGCCAGCACAGACAGGGGAACGACCGGGGAGCTGTTTTTT

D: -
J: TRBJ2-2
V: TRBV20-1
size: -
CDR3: CSARWTSPTGELFF
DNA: TGCAGTGCTAGATGGACATCTCCCACCGGGGAGCTGTTTTTT

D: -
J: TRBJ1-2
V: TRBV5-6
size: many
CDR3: CASSLQGPNYGYTF
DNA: TGTGCCAGCAGCTTGCAGGGCCCTAACTATGGCTACACCTTC

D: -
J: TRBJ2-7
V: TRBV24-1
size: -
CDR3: CATRSRIDPPTYEQYF
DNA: TGTGCCACCAGAAGCCGGATAGATCCTCCCACCTACGAGCAGTACTTC

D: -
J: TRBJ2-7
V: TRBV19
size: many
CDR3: CASSIAGADSYEQYF
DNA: TGTGCCAGTAGTATTGCGGGGGCCGATTCCTACGAGCAGTACTTC

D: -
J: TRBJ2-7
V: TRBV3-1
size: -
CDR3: CASSQGRGSVSYEQYF
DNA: TGTGCCAGCAGCCAAGGTCGGGGTAGCGTATCCTACGAGCAGTACTTC

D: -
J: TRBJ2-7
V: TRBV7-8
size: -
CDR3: CASSLGPTDSYEQYF
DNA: TGTGCCAGCAGCTTAGGTCCGACAGACTCCTACGAGCAGTACTTC

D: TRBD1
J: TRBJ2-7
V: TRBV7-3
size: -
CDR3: CASSQTGGPYEQYF
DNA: TGTGCCAGCAGCCAGACAGGGGGCCCCTACGAGCAGTACTTC

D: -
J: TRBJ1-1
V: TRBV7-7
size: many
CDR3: CASSPQDRFF
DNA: TGTGCTAGCAGCCCTCAGGACCGCTTCTTT

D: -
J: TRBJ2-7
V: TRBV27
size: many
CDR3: CASKPGRGLNEQYF
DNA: TGTGCCAGCAAGCCGGGGAGGGGGCTAAACGAGCAGTACTTC

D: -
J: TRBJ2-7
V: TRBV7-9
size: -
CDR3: CASSLGAQYEQYF
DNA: TGTGCCAGCAGCTTGGGGGCTCAGTACGAGCAGTACTTC

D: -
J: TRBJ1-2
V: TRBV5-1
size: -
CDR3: CASIAFESEANYGYTF
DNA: TGCGCCAGCATCGCGTTTGAGTCGGAAGCTAACTATGGCTACACCTTC

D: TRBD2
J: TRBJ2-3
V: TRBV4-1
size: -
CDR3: CASSQEGGGRTDTQYF
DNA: TGCGCCAGCAGCCAAGAAGGCGGGGGGAGGACAGATACGCAGTATTTT

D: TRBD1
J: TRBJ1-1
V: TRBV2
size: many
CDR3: CASRGQGGTEAFF
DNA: TGTGCCAGCAGAGGACAGGGTGGGACTGAAGCTTTCTTT

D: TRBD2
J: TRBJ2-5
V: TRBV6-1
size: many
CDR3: CASTGVAGSGGETQYF
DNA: TGTGCCAGCACTGGGGTAGCGGGGTCGGGGGGAGAGACCCAGTACTTC